This T cell receptor beta chain came from a study of CD8 T cells in ankylosing spondylitis. General study results and limits: Apparently characteristic of ankylosing spondylitis blood was a TCR beta motif (roughly eight highly homologous variants).

TCR beta libraries were made by quantitative 5'-RACE with molecular barcodes. MiXCR, run by TCRdb on the 5' RACE reads, gives a single entry per CDR3 protein. The table has approximately 550,000 distinct CDR3 sequences, roughly 12% seen once; the top ten hold under 7.5%. V shed 6 bases and J shed 1 base, with 8 bases lying between them. The CDR3 sequence is 12 residues long. CDR1 is DFQATT, CDR2 SNEGSKA, per germline (reference sequence). This clonotype was recorded many times. Its target is unknown. The rearrangement links TRBV20-1 to TRBJ2-3; D uncertain. The receptor comes from a male donor with ankylosing spondylitis. The sample taken for sequencing was blood, either unsorted or a sorted T cell fraction (not recorded which). CDR3 residues: CSAPRGTDTQYF. The CDR3, as DNA: TGCAGTGCGCCAAGGGGCACAGATACGCAGTATTTT.